The 17 T cell receptor beta chains below come from one sample, sequenced in a study of blood T cell repertoires in COVID-19. Repertoires were generated with immunoSEQ multiplex PCR, while TCRdb's copy carries only in-frame clones and drops some. The sample has roughly 200,000 clones, approximately 81% seen once; the top ten hold about 5%. Sequenced sample: peripheral blood. The receptors derive from a woman aged 80 or over with acute or convalescent COVID-19.

This sequence joins TRBV16 and TRBJ1-2; possible D gene TRBD1, 6 bases. The CDR3 is 15 amino acids. Trimming took off 2 bases at V and 0 bases at J, with 10 bases between the two ends. Germline-derived CDR1 and CDR2 are KGHSY and FQNENV. CDR3 bases: TGTGCCAGCAGCCAACAGGGGACCTCTAACTATGGCTACACCTTC. Encoded protein: CASSQQGTSNYGYTF.

This chain connects TRBV28 to TRBJ1-3; 10 bases are shared with TRBD1. CDR1 and CDR2 (germline): MDHEN, SYDVKM. The length of the CDR3 is 16 residues. Losses at the gene ends were 5 bases for V and 3 bases for J; bases not matched to a gene: 7. CDR3 nucleotides: TGTGCCAGCAGTAGCCCCGGACAGGGGGGTGGAAACACCATATATTTT. Translated: CASSSPGQGGGNTIYF.

J is TRBJ1-4 and V is TRBV19; 12 bases line up with TRBD1. Losses at the gene ends were 6 bases for V and 6 bases for J; bases not matched to a gene: 8. Germline V gene sequence: CDR1 LNHDA, CDR2 SQIVND (reference sequence). This CDR3 region has 16 residues. DNA for the CDR3: TGTGCCAGTAGGGCGGGACAGGGGGCGCCGGATGAAAAACTGTTTTTT. Amino acids: CASRAGQGAPDEKLFF.

This sequence joins TRBV11-1 and TRBJ2-3, with a tentative D call TRBD1 (5 bases). Looked up from germline, CDR1 is SGHAT and CDR2 is FQDESV (reference sequence). Trimming pared 5 bases from V and 3 bases from J, leaving 9 bases between. The CDR3 is 13 amino acids. The CDR3 nucleotides are TGTGCCAGCAGCAGGGGATGGACAGATACGCAGTATTTT. This encodes CASSRGWTDTQYF.

This chain uses TRBV6-5 with TRBJ1-3, with D possibly matching TRBD1 (6 bases). The germline gives CDR1 MNHEY, CDR2 SVGAGI. The V end lost 6 bases, the J end lost 4 bases, and 13 bases lay between the germline ends. The CDR3 has 14 residues. This CDR3 is CASRGTGRGNTIYF. DNA for the CDR3: TGTGCCAGCAGGGGAACAGGGCGGGGAAACACCATATATTTT.

This chain joins TRBV19 and TRBJ2-5, with TRBD1 matching 10 bases. CDR1 is LNHDA and CDR2 is SQIVND in the germline V gene (reference sequence). This CDR3 has 17 amino acids. V lost 5 bases and J lost 3; bases outside the gene matches: 12. Written as DNA, the CDR3 is TGTGCCAGTAGTGCGGGACAGGGGTGGGGTGAGGAAGAGACCCAGTACTTC. As protein: CASSAGQGWGEEETQYF.

The chain recombines TRBV7-2 with TRBJ2-3; TRBD2 aligns across 7 bases. CDR1 and CDR2 (germline): SGHTA, FQGNSA. This CDR3 has 16 residues. V was pared by 8 bases and J by 0 bases, with 11 bases of the junction left unmatched. The DNA of the CDR3 is TGTGCCAGCGGGGAGGGCCGACGGACTAGCACAGATACGCAGTATTTT. Translated, it gives CASGEGRRTSTDTQYF.

The J gene is TRBJ2-6, the V gene TRBV5-1, with D uncertain. Trimming took off 0 bases at V and 2 bases at J, with 6 bases between the two ends. The V gene's germline CDR1 is SGHRS and CDR2 YFSETQ. CDR3 size: 15 residues. In nucleotides, the CDR3 is TGCGCCAGCAGCTTGGCGGTTCCTGGGGCCAACGTCCTGACTTTC. Translating gives CASSLAVPGANVLTF.

The chain employs TRBV5-5 and TRBJ1-5; 9 bases are shared with TRBD1. CDR1 is SGHKS, CDR2 YYEKEE, per germline (reference sequence). The V gene end was trimmed by 4 bases and the J gene end by 6 bases; junction bases not matched to a gene: 8. The CDR3 extends over 15 amino acids. This CDR3 is CASSPVGQGFQPQHF. The CDR3 DNA reads as TGTGCCAGCAGCCCTGTGGGACAGGGTTTTCAGCCCCAGCATTTT.

This rearrangement joins TRBV3-1 (or the pseudogene TRBV3-2) to TRBJ2-7; D may be TRBD2 (5 bases). Germline lookup yields CDR1 LGHDT and CDR2 YNNKEL (reference sequence). The CDR3 covers 16 residues. The V and J ends lost 2 bases and 2 bases respectively, with 16 bases between them. The DNA of the CDR3 is TGTGCCAGCAGCCAAATTATAAGCGGACCGACCTACGAGCAGTACTTC. Protein: CASSQIISGPTYEQYF.

The chain recombines TRBV7-6 with TRBJ2-1; TRBD2 matches 12 bases. Germline V gene data show CDR1 as SGHVS and CDR2 as FNYEAQ. The CDR3 consists of 16 residues. Losses at the gene ends were 6 bases for V and 7 bases for J; bases not matched to a gene: 10. CDR3 amino acids: CASRPSGRALRNEQFF. The CDR3 DNA sequence: TGTGCCAGCAGACCTAGCGGGAGGGCCTTAAGGAATGAGCAGTTCTTC.

The rearrangement uses TRBV4-3 and TRBJ1-5; D perhaps matches TRBD1 (6 bases). The germline gives CDR1 LGHNA, CDR2 YSLEER. Trimming pared 2 bases from V and 0 bases from J, leaving 8 bases between. The CDR3 length is 15 residues. DNA of the CDR3: TGCGCCAGCAGCCAATGGACAGATAGCAATCAGCCCCAGCATTTT. It specifies CASSQWTDSNQPQHF.

The chain couples TRBV2 to TRBJ2-2; 8 bases fit TRBD1. From germline, CDR1 is SNHLY and CDR2 FYNNEI. There are 15 residues in the CDR3. V was pared by 6 bases and J by 3 bases, with 6 bases of the junction left unmatched. The CDR3 DNA reads as TGTGCCAGCAGAGGACAGGGCCGTGACACCGGGGAGCTGTTTTTT. It translates to CASRGQGRDTGELFF.

The chain is built from TRBV28 and TRBJ1-2, with no clear D. V shed 7 bases and J shed 4 bases, with 10 bases lying between them. Germline loops: CDR1 MDHEN, CDR2 SYDVKM. This CDR3 contains 12 residues. CDR3 in DNA: TGTGCCAGCACCACTGGAGTCTATGGCTACACCTTC. It codes for CASTTGVYGYTF.

The chain couples TRBV11-2 to TRBJ2-3; 9 positions match TRBD1. The germline CDR1 and CDR2 sequences are SGHAT and FQNNGV. V was clipped by 5 bases and J by 0 bases; unmatched bases: 3. This CDR3 has 15 amino acids. CDR3 DNA sequence: TGTGCCAGCAGCCCCGGGACAGGGAGCACAGATACGCAGTATTTT. Encoded protein: CASSPGTGSTDTQYF. Full variable domain (missing parts from reference TRBV11-2 and TRBJ2-3): EAGVAQSPRYKIIEKRQSVAFWCNPISGHATLYWYQQILGQGPKLLIQFQNNGVVDDSQLPKDRFSAERLKGVDSTLKIQPAKLEDSAVYLCASSPGTGSTDTQYFGPGTRLTVL.

This clone has a count of ten or more. The chain joins TRBV4-1 to TRBJ1-1; D ambiguous. The CDR3 spans 17 residues. V was shortened by 0 bases and J by 7 bases, with 21 bases between the two germline ends. CDR1 is MGHRA, CDR2 YSYEKL, per germline. The CDR3 DNA follows: TGCGCCAGCAGCCAAGACAGTACTAGACGGCTGGTGCGTGAAGCTTTCTTT. Translating gives CASSQDSTRRLVREAFF.

This clone was seen once. The CDR3 bases are TGTGCCAGCAGCGTAGCAGGGCAGGGAGGTTACACCTTC. Protein sequence: CASSVAGQGGYTF. The chain employs TRBV9 and TRBJ1-2, with TRBD1 as a possible D gene (5 bases). The CDR3 consists of 13 residues. V was pared by 0 bases and J by 11 bases, with 14 bases between. The V gene's germline CDR1 is SGDLS and CDR2 YYNGEE.